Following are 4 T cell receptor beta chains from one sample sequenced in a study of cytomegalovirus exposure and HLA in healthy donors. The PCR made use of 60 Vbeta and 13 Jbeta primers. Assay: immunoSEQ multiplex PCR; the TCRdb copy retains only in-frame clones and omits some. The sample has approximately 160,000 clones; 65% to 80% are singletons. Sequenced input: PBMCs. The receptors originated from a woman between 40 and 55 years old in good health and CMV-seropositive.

CDR3 region: CASSLFSGISGNTIYF. The DNA of the CDR3 is TGCGCCAGCAGTCTCTTCTCGGGGATCTCTGGAAACACCATATATTTT. V gene TRBV4-3 combines with J gene TRBJ1-3; D gene uncertain. Germline V gene data show CDR1 as LGHNA and CDR2 as YSLEER. Deletions cut 6 bases from V and 0 bases from J, with 15 bases between. This CDR3 is built from 16 residues.

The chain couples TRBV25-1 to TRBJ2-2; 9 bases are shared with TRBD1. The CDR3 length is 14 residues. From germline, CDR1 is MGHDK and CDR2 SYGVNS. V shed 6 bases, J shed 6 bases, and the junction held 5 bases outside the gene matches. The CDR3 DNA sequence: TGTGCCAGCAGGCCCACAGGGGGCCCCGGGGAGCTGTTTTTT. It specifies CASRPTGGPGELFF.

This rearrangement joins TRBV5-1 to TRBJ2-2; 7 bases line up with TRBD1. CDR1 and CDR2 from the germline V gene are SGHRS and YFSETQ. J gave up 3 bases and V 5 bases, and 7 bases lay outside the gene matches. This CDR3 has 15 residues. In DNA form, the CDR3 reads TGCGCCAGCAGGAGAGTAGGGGGCGACACCGGGGAGCTGTTTTTT. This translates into CASRRVGGDTGELFF.

The CDR3: CASTPGGGSNTGELFF. The CDR3 nucleotides are TGTGCCAGCACCCCCGGAGGCGGATCGAACACCGGGGAGCTGTTTTTT. The rearrangement links TRBV28 to TRBJ2-2; possible D gene TRBD2, 5 bases. CDR1 and CDR2 from the germline V gene are MDHEN and SYDVKM. This CDR3 has 16 amino acids. The germline V and J ends were trimmed by 7 bases and 0 bases, with 15 bases remaining between them.